The source of this T cell receptor beta chain is a study of blood T cell repertoires in COVID-19. Overall study context: From the United States, Italy and Spain came samples of acute and convalescent COVID-19. Nucleic acid was either cDNA or gDNA, and it came from T cells, B-cell-depleted T cells, or PBMCs.

Trimming cost V 6 bases and J 4 bases, with 15 bases left between them. The CDR3 runs 14 residues. Germline assignment: CDR1 MNHEY and CDR2 SMNVEV (reference sequence). Original processing methods: It was from reference gene primer amplification that nucleated cell counts were estimated. The table came from immunoSEQ multiplex PCR; TCRdb's copy has only in-frame clones and leaves some out. Clonal size and the V and J genes are those of that table, whereas D and trimming came from the DNA. The sample comprises more than 110,000 clones, roughly 80% of which are singletons, and 5.5% rests with the top ten. Participant ages covered about 18 to 89 years across some 25 US areas.

V is TRBV27 and J is TRBJ1-2; possible D gene TRBD1, 6 bases. The clonotype was recovered from a man between 35 and 55 years old with acute COVID-19. The sequenced sample consisted of PBMCs or T cells enriched from blood (not recorded which). CDR3 nucleotide sequence: TGTGCCAGCAGGAGGACCGGACAGTCCTATGGCTACACCTTC. Its protein product is CASRRTGQSYGYTF.